This T cell receptor (beta chain) was captured by sequencing in a study of control samples from healthy donors and cancer patients. The V gene's germline CDR1 is LNHDA and CDR2 SQIVND (reference sequence). The CDR3 runs 15 residues. The V and J ends lost 8 bases and 5 bases respectively, with 19 bases between them. TCRdb keeps only in-frame clones here, not all; method: immunoSEQ multiplex PCR. The sample carries about 49,000 clones, around nine tenths recorded once. Sample: PBMCs. This receptor was obtained from a man aged 25 to 40 with colorectal cancer. The chain couples TRBV19 to TRBJ2-1; TRBD1 is a possible D gene (6 bases). This chain's CDR3 is CASSTQGPKDNEQFF. CDR3 bases: TGTGCCAGTTCAACCCAGGGGCCTAAGGACAATGAGCAGTTCTTC.